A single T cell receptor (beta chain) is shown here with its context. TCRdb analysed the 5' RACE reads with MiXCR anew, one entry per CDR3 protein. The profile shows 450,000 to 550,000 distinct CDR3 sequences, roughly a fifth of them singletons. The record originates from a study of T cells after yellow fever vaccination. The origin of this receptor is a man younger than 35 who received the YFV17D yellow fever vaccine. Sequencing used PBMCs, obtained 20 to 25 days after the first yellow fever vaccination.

The DNA for the CDR3 is TGTGCCAGCAGTTTTTCGTGGGCTGAGACTGAAGCTTTCTTT. Its protein product is CASSFSWAETEAFF. The chain recombines TRBV6-2 or TRBV6-3 with TRBJ1-1, with unresolved D. The CDR3 loop spans 14 amino acids. The germline V and J ends were trimmed by 4 bases and 5 bases, with 14 bases remaining between them. Per germline, CDR1 MNHEY and CDR2 SVGEGT.